This TCR beta chain was identified in a study of OX40 agonist ivuxolimab in advanced cancers. Regarding the research as a whole: Ivuxolimab was a fully human IgG2 agonistic monoclonal antibody targeting the costimulatory receptor OX40 (CD134). Intravenous ivuxolimab was administered to patients every 2 weeks at six dose levels: 0.01, 0.1, 0.3, 1.5, 3 and 10 mg/kg. Among the 52 dose-escalation patients, about 20 had hepatocellular carcinoma, about 15 melanoma, 9 renal cell carcinoma and 9 head and neck cancer. In the dose-escalation cohort, more than 75% of patients were male, and the mean age was around 60 years, with a range of about 20 to 79. Prior anti-PD-1, anti-PD-L1 or anti-CTLA-4 therapy was permitted, and checkpoint inhibitors had been received by more than 35% of dose-escalation patients. Partial responses occurred in three dose-escalation patients: two with cutaneous melanoma and one with hepatocellular carcinoma. Peripheral TCRbeta sequencing was intended to test whether TCR sequence diversity was altered and clonal T-cell expansion was caused by ivuxolimab. The paper covers the monotherapy dose-escalation part of the phase I ivuxolimab trial, which included N of about 50 patients.

The trial excluded patients who had a history of autoimmune disease or were on systemic immunosuppression. Peripheral blood for TCR sequencing was collected from all dose cohorts at baseline, on cycle 4 day 1, and on cycle 7 day 1. Samples came from an open-label, multicenter, first-in-human phase I dose-escalation trial of ivuxolimab. The trial enrolled adults with locally advanced or metastatic head and neck squamous cell, hepatocellular, melanoma or renal cell carcinoma. Before TCR sequencing, CD4+ and CD8+ T cells were separately sorted from peripheral blood. V drops 6 bases and J drops 4 bases, leaving 14 bases in between. The germline V gene supplies CDR1 MDHEN and CDR2 SYDVKM. The CDR3 contains 14 residues, cysteine and phenylalanine counted. CDR3 DNA only is kept here, 42 bases in frame from base 1. Genomic DNA was extracted from sorted cells for sequencing of the TCRbeta CDR3 region. The immunoSEQ Assay was used for sequencing of TCRbeta CDR3 regions. TCRdb carries this immuneACCESS record with in-frame sequences only. Its versions omit some clonotypes, under half of them owing to an unresolved V gene in the studies checked, with the rest unexplained. A total of about 70,000 clones appear in this sample, about 73% of them only once. Of the sample, over 4.5% falls within the top ten clones.

To note about this clone: No antigen is known for it. Base qualities were left out, and no much larger clone turns up one base away.

What the authors observed across the whole study: Which antigens the clonally expanded peripheral T cells were specific for was not determined. Low levels of normalized T-cell clonal expansion were also shown by some nonresponding patients. Partial responders in the 0.1-3.0 mg/kg groups had among the lowest normalized peripheral clonal expansion, especially among CD8+ T cells. At doses of 0.1 to 3.0 mg/kg, clonal expansion of both CD4+ and CD8+ T cells in blood was seen between baseline and week 6. On average, CD8+ T cells showed more expanded clones than CD4+ T cells after ivuxolimab.

The receptor chain draws on TRBV28 and TRBJ2-3; too little of a D gene remains to name it. The TCR was taken from an adult with an advanced solid tumor such as melanoma, head and neck, liver or kidney cancer. The starting material was CD4+ or CD8+ T cells sorted from blood, obtained in a trial of the OX40 agonist ivuxolimab. The CDR3 in this case is CASRTTGAPDTQYF. DNA sequence: TGTGCCAGCAGAACCACCGGAGCGCCAGATACGCAGTATTTT.